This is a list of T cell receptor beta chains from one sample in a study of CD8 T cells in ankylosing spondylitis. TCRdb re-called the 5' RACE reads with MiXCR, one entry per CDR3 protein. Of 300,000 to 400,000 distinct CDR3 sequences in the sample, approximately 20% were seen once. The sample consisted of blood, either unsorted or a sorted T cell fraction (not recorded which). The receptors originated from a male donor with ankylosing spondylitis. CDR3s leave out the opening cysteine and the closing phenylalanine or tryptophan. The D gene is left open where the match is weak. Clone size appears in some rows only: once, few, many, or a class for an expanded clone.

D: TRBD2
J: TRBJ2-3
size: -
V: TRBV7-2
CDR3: ASSPQAGGSTDTQY

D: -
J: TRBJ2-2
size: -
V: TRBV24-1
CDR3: ATSDPQGVNTGELF

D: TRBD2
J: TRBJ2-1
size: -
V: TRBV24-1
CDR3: ATSERSGRAYNEQF

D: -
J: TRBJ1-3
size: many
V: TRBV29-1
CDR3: SVMSRDSGNTIY

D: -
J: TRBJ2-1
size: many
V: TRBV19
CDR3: ASTGLTYNEQF

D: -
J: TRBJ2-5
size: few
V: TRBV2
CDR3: ASRPIREGRTQY

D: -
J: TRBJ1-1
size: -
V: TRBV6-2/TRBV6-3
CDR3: ASSYSLGTEAF

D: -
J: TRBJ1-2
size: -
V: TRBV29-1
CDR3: SVEGVEGYT

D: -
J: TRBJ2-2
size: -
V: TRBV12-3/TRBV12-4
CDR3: ASTGKGPGELF

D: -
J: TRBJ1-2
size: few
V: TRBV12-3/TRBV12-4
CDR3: ASSLAPTTGGYT

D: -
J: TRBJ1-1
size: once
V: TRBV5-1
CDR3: ASSFLNMNTEAF

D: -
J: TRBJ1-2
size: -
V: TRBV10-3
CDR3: AISESKGRTGYYGYT

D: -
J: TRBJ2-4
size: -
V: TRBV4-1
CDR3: ASSQVGGRKNIQY

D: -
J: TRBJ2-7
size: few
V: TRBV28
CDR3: ACGVGGDYEQY

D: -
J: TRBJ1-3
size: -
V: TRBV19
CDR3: ASRPPRAGNTIY

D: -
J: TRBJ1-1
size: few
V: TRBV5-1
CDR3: ASSSGRGGDTEAF